The clone carrying this TCR beta chain came up once. What it binds is unknown. This sample is part of a study of Ad26.COV2.S vaccination and SARS-CoV-2 variants. On the study more broadly: Ad26.COV2.S arm of COV1001 included the donor. In the study, Ad26.COV2.S was injected intramuscularly once, or twice 56 days apart.

Generated by immunoSEQ multiplex PCR, the TCRdb table keeps only in-frame clones and is missing some. The data show 440,000 or so clones, roughly 91% seen once. Study-level results: Similar non-spike TCR breadth was seen in vaccine and placebo recipients.

The sample's treatment: about 20 received Ad26.COV2.S at low or high dose, single or two shots; several received placebo; per-sample allocation not given. After the first vaccine or placebo injection, samples were drawn on day 63. Expression of Wuhan-strain SARS-CoV-2 spike came from the Ad26 vector that formed the vaccine. CDR3 length equals 19 residues. Germline V CDR1 and CDR2: KGHDR, SFDVKD. V dropped 4 bases and J dropped 2; count of bases not matched to a gene: 8. The rearrangement links TRBV24-1 to TRBJ2-3; 16 bases map to TRBD2. The specimen was peripheral blood, collected in a trial of Ad26.COV2.S vaccine versus placebo. The source is a person aged 18-60 years who received the Ad26.COV2.S COVID-19 vaccine or a placebo. Written as DNA, the CDR3 is TGTGCCACCAGTGACCGGGGACTAGCGGGAGGGACAAACACAGATACGCAGTATTTT. Translating gives CATSDRGLAGGTNTDTQYF.